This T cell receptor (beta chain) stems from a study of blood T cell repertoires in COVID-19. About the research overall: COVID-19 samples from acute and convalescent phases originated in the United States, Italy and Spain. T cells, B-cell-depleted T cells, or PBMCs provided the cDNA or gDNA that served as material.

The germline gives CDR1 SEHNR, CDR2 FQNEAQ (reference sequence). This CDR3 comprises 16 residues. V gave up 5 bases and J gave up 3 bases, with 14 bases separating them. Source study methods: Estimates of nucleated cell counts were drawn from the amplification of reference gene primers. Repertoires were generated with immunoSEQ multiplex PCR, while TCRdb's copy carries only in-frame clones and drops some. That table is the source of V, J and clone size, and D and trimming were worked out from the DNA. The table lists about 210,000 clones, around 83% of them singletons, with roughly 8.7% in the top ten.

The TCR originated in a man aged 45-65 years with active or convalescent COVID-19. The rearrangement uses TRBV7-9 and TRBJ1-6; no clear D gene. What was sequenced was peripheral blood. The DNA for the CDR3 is TGTGCCAGCAGCCCGTTAGGAGGGTTCTATAATTCACCCCTCCACTTT. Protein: CASSPLGGFYNSPLHF.